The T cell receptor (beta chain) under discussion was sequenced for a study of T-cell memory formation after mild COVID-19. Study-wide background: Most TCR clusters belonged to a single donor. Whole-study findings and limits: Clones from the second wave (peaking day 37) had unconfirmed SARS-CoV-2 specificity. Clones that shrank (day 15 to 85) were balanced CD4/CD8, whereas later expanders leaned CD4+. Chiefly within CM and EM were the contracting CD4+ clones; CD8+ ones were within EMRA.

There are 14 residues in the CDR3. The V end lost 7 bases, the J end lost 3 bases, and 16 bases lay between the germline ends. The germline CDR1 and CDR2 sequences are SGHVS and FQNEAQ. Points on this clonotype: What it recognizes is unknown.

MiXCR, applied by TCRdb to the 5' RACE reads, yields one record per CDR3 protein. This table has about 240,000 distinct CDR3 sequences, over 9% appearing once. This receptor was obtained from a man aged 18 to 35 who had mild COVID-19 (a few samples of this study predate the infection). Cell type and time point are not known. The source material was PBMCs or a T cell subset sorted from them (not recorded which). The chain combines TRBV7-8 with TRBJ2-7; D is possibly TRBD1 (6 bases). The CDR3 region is CASTRSDSNYEQYF. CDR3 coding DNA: TGTGCCAGCACCCGTTCGGACAGCAACTACGAGCAGTACTTC.